These 13 T cell receptor beta chains share one sample of origin, sequenced in a study of blood T cell repertoires in COVID-19. Clones were read by immunoSEQ multiplex PCR, and TCRdb kept only the in-frame ones, dropping some. The sample yields some 97,000 clones, approximately 93% seen once. Sequenced material: peripheral blood. The receptors were sampled from a man aged 60-69 years with acute or convalescent COVID-19.

The gene calls are TRBV19 and TRBJ1-1; 7 positions match TRBD1. CDR3 length: 13 residues. Germline trimming cut 8 bases from V and 0 bases from J; bases unmatched to any gene: 3. Per germline, CDR1 LNHDA and CDR2 SQIVND (reference sequence). CDR3 sequence (DNA): TGTGCCAGTGGAAGGGGGCTGAACACTGAAGCTTTCTTT. Its translation is CASGRGLNTEAFF.

The J gene is TRBJ2-5, the V gene TRBV7-2; 10 nucleotides match TRBD2. With V trimmed by 5 bases and J by 5 bases, 8 bases remained unmatched. This CDR3 is 15 amino acids long. CDR1 is SGHTA, CDR2 FQGNSA, per germline. The CDR3: CASSRQSGREETQYF. The CDR3, as DNA: TGTGCCAGCAGCCGCCAGAGCGGGAGGGAGGAGACCCAGTACTTC.

The chain joins TRBV28 to TRBJ1-4, with a possible D match to TRBD1 (6 bases). CDR1 and CDR2 from the germline V gene are MDHEN and SYDVKM. There are 14 residues in the CDR3. V was trimmed by 4 bases and J by 0 bases, leaving 6 bases between them. The CDR3 sequence is CASSWTATNEKLFF. CDR3 in DNA: TGTGCCAGCAGTTGGACAGCAACTAATGAAAAACTGTTTTTT.

Here the CDR3 DNA reads TGTGCCACCTCCGCTAGGATCGGATCTAATGGCTACACCTTC. Translating gives CATSARIGSNGYTF. This chain uses TRBV6-5 with TRBJ1-2; D not certain. Trimming removed 10 bases at V and 6 bases at J, with 21 bases between. CDR1 and CDR2 from the germline V gene are MNHEY and SVGAGI. The CDR3 contains 14 residues.

The chain is built from TRBV5-8 and TRBJ2-5, with TRBD1 matching 7 bases. CDR1 SGHTS and CDR2 YDEGEE come from the germline V gene. This CDR3 spans 13 amino acids. Germline trimming cut 6 bases from V and 1 base from J; bases unmatched to any gene: 3. The CDR3 loop reads CASTWDSQETQYF. Written as DNA, the CDR3 is TGTGCCAGCACCTGGGACAGCCAAGAGACCCAGTACTTC.

This chain links TRBV6-6 with TRBJ2-7, with D unclear. Trimming shortened V by 5 bases and J by 3 bases, and 8 bases separated the two germline ends. Per the germline V gene, CDR1 is MNHNY and CDR2 is SVGAGI (reference sequence). This CDR3 contains 12 residues. The CDR3 region has the DNA TGTGCCAGCAGTATTTTAAACTACGAGCAGTACTTC. It codes for CASSILNYEQYF.

This clone appeared once. The V gene is TRBV19, the J gene TRBJ1-5, with 8 bases aligning to TRBD1. Germline CDR1 is LNHDA and CDR2 is SQIVND (reference sequence). The CDR3 totals 14 residues. After removal of 4 bases from V and 6 bases from J, the junction contained 5 bases not matched to a gene. CDR3 loop: CASSTDRGGQPQHF. CDR3 DNA: TGTGCCAGTAGTACCGACAGGGGCGGTCAGCCCCAGCATTTT.

The chain carries TRBV2 and TRBJ1-2; D ambiguous. The CDR3 contains 13 residues. V gave up 2 bases and J gave up 0 bases, with 4 bases separating them. Looked up from germline, CDR1 is SNHLY and CDR2 is FYNNEI. The DNA of the CDR3 is TGTGCCAGCAGTGAAACAACTAACTATGGCTACACCTTC. It specifies CASSETTNYGYTF.

This clone was picked up a small number of times. This rearrangement joins TRBV9 to TRBJ2-7, with 11 bases that match TRBD2. The ends lost 3 bases at V and 5 bases at J; junction bases unmatched: 7. The CDR3 is 15 amino acids. Germline V gene data show CDR1 as SGDLS and CDR2 as YYNGEE. The CDR3 is CASSGSGRVVDEQYF. The CDR3 DNA follows: TGTGCCAGCAGCGGTAGCGGGAGGGTTGTAGACGAGCAGTACTTC.

The chain employs TRBV19 and TRBJ2-7; 8 bases fit TRBD2. Germline V gene sequence: CDR1 LNHDA, CDR2 SQIVND (reference sequence). The CDR3 consists of 19 residues. Trimming took 5 bases from V and 1 from J; bases not matched to a gene: 19. The CDR3 region is CASSGLRGLLADLSYEQYV. In nucleotides, the CDR3 is TGTGCCAGTAGTGGTCTGCGTGGTCTACTAGCGGACCTGTCCTACGAGCAGTACGTC.

V and J are TRBV7-9 and TRBJ1-2; possibly TRBD1 for D (6 bases). V dropped 2 bases and J dropped 2 bases, with 12 bases sitting between them. Germline loops: CDR1 SEHNR, CDR2 FQNEAQ (reference sequence). The length of the CDR3 is 15 residues. The CDR3 nucleotides read TGTGCCAGCAGCTTACTTGCAACAGGGAACTATGGCTACACCTTC. This sequence encodes CASSLLATGNYGYTF.

The genes are TRBV14 and TRBJ2-1; a weak D match, TRBD1 (5 bases). The CDR3 has 15 amino acids. V was clipped by 1 base and J by 5 bases, with 12 bases between them. CDR1 SGHDN and CDR2 FVKESK come from the germline V gene. The CDR3 bases are TGTGCCAGCAGCCAAGTTATGACAGACGACAATGAGCAGTTCTTC. Encoded protein: CASSQVMTDDNEQFF.

The rearrangement uses TRBV19 and TRBJ2-1, with 14 bases fitting TRBD2. Germline CDR1 reads LNHDA; CDR2 reads SQIVND (reference sequence). The CDR3 runs 19 residues. Trimming at V came to 1 base and at J to 7 bases, leaving 12 bases not matched to a gene. As DNA, the CDR3 is TGTGCCAGTAGTATAGTACGAAGGGGACTAGCGGGAGTTTCAAATGAGCAGTTCTTC. This gives the protein CASSIVRRGLAGVSNEQFF.